This is a list of T cell receptor beta chains from one sample in a study of CD8+ T cells in alopecia areata. Sequencing used immunoSEQ multiplex PCR; TCRdb keeps in-frame clones, though not all of them. The sample has 150,000 to 160,000 clones, 50% to 65% seen once. Sequenced material: CD8+ T cells sorted from blood, taken at week 0. The receptors stem from a human donor with alopecia areata. CDR3s include the opening cysteine and the closing phenylalanine or tryptophan. Fields, in order: J gene, V gene, clone size, D gene, CDR3 DNA, CDR3 protein. D genes are given only for firm matches. A row's size may be missing; if present it is once, few, many or a size class.

j_gene: TRBJ2-7
v_gene: TRBV25-1
abundance: once
d_gene: .
CDR3nt: TGTGCCAGCAGTGAATCTGGAGGGGGCTACGAGCAGTACTTC
CDR3aa: CASSESGGGYEQYF

j_gene: TRBJ2-1
v_gene: TRBV4-3
abundance: many
d_gene: .
CDR3nt: TGCGCCAGCAGCCTATCCCTGGTCAATGAGCAGTTCTTC
CDR3aa: CASSLSLVNEQFF

j_gene: TRBJ2-7
v_gene: TRBV11-2
abundance: .
d_gene: .
CDR3nt: TGTGCCAGCAGCTTAGGTAACTCCGAGCAGTACTTC
CDR3aa: CASSLGNSEQYF

j_gene: TRBJ2-5
v_gene: TRBV5-1
abundance: few
d_gene: .
CDR3nt: TGCGCCAGCAGCCTCAACCAAGAGACCCAGTACTTC
CDR3aa: CASSLNQETQYF

j_gene: TRBJ2-1
v_gene: TRBV13
abundance: few
d_gene: .
CDR3nt: TGTGCCAGCAGCTTAGTAAGAGATGAGCAGTTCTTC
CDR3aa: CASSLVRDEQFF

j_gene: TRBJ1-5
v_gene: TRBV10-1
abundance: .
d_gene: .
CDR3nt: TGCGCCAGCAGTGAGGGCGGGGGGCATTTCGGCAATCAGCCCCAGCATTTT
CDR3aa: CASSEGGGHFGNQPQHF

j_gene: TRBJ2-7
v_gene: TRBV29-1
abundance: once
d_gene: .
CDR3nt: TGCAGCGTTGACCTGGACGGGGCAGGCTACGAGCAGTACTTC
CDR3aa: CSVDLDGAGYEQYF

j_gene: TRBJ2-7
v_gene: TRBV14
abundance: .
d_gene: TRBD1
CDR3nt: TGTGCCAGCAGTTACGGGCAGGGGGCTTCCTACGAGCAGTACTTC
CDR3aa: CASSYGQGASYEQYF

j_gene: TRBJ2-2
v_gene: TRBV5-1
abundance: .
d_gene: .
CDR3nt: TGCGCCAGCAGCTTCAGCGCTAGAAGTAACACCGGGGAGCTGTTTTTT
CDR3aa: CASSFSARSNTGELFF

j_gene: TRBJ2-7
v_gene: TRBV29-1
abundance: .
d_gene: .
CDR3nt: TGCAGCGTTGAAGTAGGGAGTGACGAGCAGTACTTC
CDR3aa: CSVEVGSDEQYF

j_gene: TRBJ1-6
v_gene: TRBV9
abundance: .
d_gene: .
CDR3nt: TGTGCCAGCAGCCCCGGCGCTGCGGGAGGATCACCCCTCCACTTT
CDR3aa: CASSPGAAGGSPLHF

j_gene: TRBJ1-2
v_gene: TRBV4-3
abundance: .
d_gene: .
CDR3nt: TGCGCCAGCAGCCAAGATTCAGTGGGGTTGGATGGCTACACCTTC
CDR3aa: CASSQDSVGLDGYTF

j_gene: TRBJ1-1
v_gene: TRBV11-2
abundance: .
d_gene: .
CDR3nt: TGTGCCAGCAGCACCAGGGTATTGGACACTGAAGCTTTCTTT
CDR3aa: CASSTRVLDTEAFF

j_gene: TRBJ2-2
v_gene: TRBV6-5
abundance: .
d_gene: .
CDR3nt: TGTGCCAGCACCCGAGAGGATTACACCGGGGAGCTGTTTTTT
CDR3aa: CASTREDYTGELFF

j_gene: TRBJ1-1
v_gene: TRBV27
abundance: .
d_gene: .
CDR3nt: TGTGCCAGCAGGCATAACACTGAAGCTTTCTTT
CDR3aa: CASRHNTEAFF

j_gene: TRBJ1-1
v_gene: TRBV19
abundance: .
d_gene: .
CDR3nt: TGTGCCAGTAGGGACGGATTAGATGGCGGGAACACTGAAGCTTTCTTT
CDR3aa: CASRDGLDGGNTEAFF

j_gene: TRBJ1-5
v_gene: TRBV25-1
abundance: .
d_gene: TRBD1
CDR3nt: TGTGCCAGCATCCCCTCGCCTGGGGGACAGGGCAGAAATCAGCCCCAGCATTTT
CDR3aa: CASIPSPGGQGRNQPQHF

j_gene: TRBJ2-3
v_gene: TRBV7-8
abundance: .
d_gene: .
CDR3nt: TGTGCCAGCAGCTCAGGACAAAGCACAGATACGCAGTATTTT
CDR3aa: CASSSGQSTDTQYF

j_gene: TRBJ2-1
v_gene: TRBV5-6
abundance: few
d_gene: .
CDR3nt: TGTGCCAGCACCCTGAGGAGGGTTAATGAGCAGTTCTTC
CDR3aa: CASTLRRVNEQFF

j_gene: TRBJ2-3
v_gene: TRBV29-1
abundance: .
d_gene: .
CDR3nt: TGCAGCGTTGGAGTGTGGCTAGCCCAAGAACATACGCAGTATTTT
CDR3aa: CSVGVWLAQEHTQYF

j_gene: TRBJ2-7
v_gene: TRBV13
abundance: .
d_gene: TRBD1
CDR3nt: TGTGCCAGCAGACGGGGACAGGGGAGCTACGAGCAGTACTTC
CDR3aa: CASRRGQGSYEQYF

j_gene: TRBJ2-5
v_gene: TRBV4-3
abundance: .
d_gene: .
CDR3nt: TGCGCCAGCAGCCAAGATCGGAGGGGCGGGGAGACCCAGTACTTC
CDR3aa: CASSQDRRGGETQYF

j_gene: TRBJ2-1
v_gene: TRBV7-2
abundance: few
d_gene: .
CDR3nt: TGTGCCAGCAGCTTAGTGGAGGTCGCCAATGAGCAGTTCTTC
CDR3aa: CASSLVEVANEQFF

j_gene: TRBJ1-1
v_gene: TRBV6-5
abundance: .
d_gene: .
CDR3nt: TGTGCCAGCCATAGATCGGGAAGCACTGAAGCTTTCTTT
CDR3aa: CASHRSGSTEAFF

j_gene: TRBJ2-2
v_gene: TRBV30
abundance: .
d_gene: TRBD2
CDR3nt: TGTGCCTGGACGGGAGGCGTCTGGACCGGGGAGCTGTTTTTT
CDR3aa: CAWTGGVWTGELFF

j_gene: TRBJ2-3
v_gene: TRBV7-8
abundance: .
d_gene: .
CDR3nt: TGTGCCAGCAGCGACGGCTCTAGCACAGATACGCAGTATTTT
CDR3aa: CASSDGSSTDTQYF

j_gene: TRBJ1-2
v_gene: TRBV2
abundance: .
d_gene: .
CDR3nt: TGTGCCAGCAGTGAAGAGGACTATGGCTACACCTTC
CDR3aa: CASSEEDYGYTF

j_gene: TRBJ1-1
v_gene: TRBV7-8
abundance: .
d_gene: .
CDR3nt: TGTGCCAGCAGCTCCTCTCCCTCGGGCACTGAAGCTTTCTTT
CDR3aa: CASSSSPSGTEAFF

j_gene: TRBJ1-2
v_gene: TRBV7-2
abundance: few
d_gene: TRBD1
CDR3nt: TGTGCCAGCAGCCCCTCCGGGACAGGGGTTTATGGCTACACCTTC
CDR3aa: CASSPSGTGVYGYTF

j_gene: TRBJ1-4
v_gene: TRBV25-1
abundance: many
d_gene: .
CDR3nt: TGTGCCAGCAGTGTCCAGGGAGGCGGTGAAAAACTGTTTTTT
CDR3aa: CASSVQGGGEKLFF

j_gene: TRBJ1-1
v_gene: TRBV4-1
abundance: .
d_gene: .
CDR3nt: TGCGCCAGCAGCCAAGTGGAGGGGTCGAGGACTGAAGCTTTCTTT
CDR3aa: CASSQVEGSRTEAFF

j_gene: TRBJ1-2
v_gene: TRBV30
abundance: once
d_gene: .
CDR3nt: TGTGCCTGGACCCCGGCAGGGGTGAGGTACTATGGCTACACCTTC
CDR3aa: CAWTPAGVRYYGYTF

j_gene: TRBJ2-7
v_gene: TRBV7-2
abundance: .
d_gene: .
CDR3nt: TGTGCCAGCAGCCCCTCCTTAGGAGGATCAGACTACGAGCAGTACTTC
CDR3aa: CASSPSLGGSDYEQYF

j_gene: TRBJ2-3
v_gene: TRBV5-6
abundance: few
d_gene: TRBD1
CDR3nt: TGTGCCAGCAGCTACCGGGACAGGGAAAGAGATACGCAGTATTTT
CDR3aa: CASSYRDRERDTQYF

j_gene: TRBJ2-4
v_gene: TRBV12-5
abundance: .
d_gene: TRBD2
CDR3nt: TGTGCTAGTGGTTTGGGACTAGCGAACATTCAGTACTTC
CDR3aa: CASGLGLANIQYF

j_gene: TRBJ2-6
v_gene: TRBV7-7
abundance: .
d_gene: .
CDR3nt: TGTGCCAGCAGCTTAGCAAGCTCTGGGGCCAACGTCCTGACTTTC
CDR3aa: CASSLASSGANVLTF

j_gene: TRBJ2-7
v_gene: TRBV4-2
abundance: few
d_gene: TRBD2
CDR3nt: TGTGCCAGCAGCCAAGACCTAGCGGGGCTCTACGAGCAGTACTTC
CDR3aa: CASSQDLAGLYEQYF

j_gene: TRBJ1-5
v_gene: TRBV6-1
abundance: .
d_gene: TRBD1
CDR3nt: TGTGCCAGCAGTGAAGCGAGGACAGGGGAGGGTCAGCCCCAGCATTTT
CDR3aa: CASSEARTGEGQPQHF

j_gene: TRBJ1-1
v_gene: TRBV15
abundance: .
d_gene: .
CDR3nt: TGTGCCACCAGCAGAGATCGGCAACAGAACACTGAAGCTTTCTTT
CDR3aa: CATSRDRQQNTEAFF

j_gene: TRBJ2-1
v_gene: TRBV30
abundance: once
d_gene: TRBD1
CDR3nt: TGTGCCGGGACAGTAGACTCCTACAATGAGCAGTTCTTC
CDR3aa: CAGTVDSYNEQFF

j_gene: TRBJ1-2
v_gene: TRBV11-2
abundance: .
d_gene: .
CDR3nt: TGTGCCAGCAGTCCGTCTAACTATGGCTACACCTTC
CDR3aa: CASSPSNYGYTF

j_gene: TRBJ1-4
v_gene: TRBV4-3
abundance: few
d_gene: .
CDR3nt: TGCGCCAGCAGCCAAGTAATGTTTACAACTAATGAAAAACTGTTTTTT
CDR3aa: CASSQVMFTTNEKLFF

j_gene: TRBJ1-1
v_gene: TRBV5-1
abundance: .
d_gene: .
CDR3nt: TGCGCCAGCAGCTTGGCCGGGACCCCCGACACTGAAGCTTTCTTT
CDR3aa: CASSLAGTPDTEAFF

j_gene: TRBJ2-1
v_gene: TRBV27
abundance: .
d_gene: TRBD2
CDR3nt: TGTGCCAGCAGCCTTAGCGGGTCCAGCTCCTACAATGAGCAGTTCTTC
CDR3aa: CASSLSGSSSYNEQFF

j_gene: TRBJ2-7
v_gene: TRBV5-4
abundance: few
d_gene: .
CDR3nt: TGTGCCAGCAGCTTGGAGGGCTCCTACGAGCAGTACTTC
CDR3aa: CASSLEGSYEQYF

j_gene: TRBJ1-4
v_gene: TRBV30
abundance: .
d_gene: .
CDR3nt: TGTGCCTGGAGTATGGGTACTAATGAAAAACTGTTTTTT
CDR3aa: CAWSMGTNEKLFF

j_gene: TRBJ2-6
v_gene: TRBV5-6
abundance: .
d_gene: .
CDR3nt: TGTGCCAGCAGCTTTAACCCTGGGGCCAACGTCCTGACTTTC
CDR3aa: CASSFNPGANVLTF

j_gene: TRBJ2-1
v_gene: TRBV7-2
abundance: few
d_gene: .
CDR3nt: TGTGCCAGCAGCTTAGTTGAAGGTTACTACAATGAGCAGTTCTTC
CDR3aa: CASSLVEGYYNEQFF

j_gene: TRBJ1-4
v_gene: TRBV29-1
abundance: few
d_gene: TRBD1
CDR3nt: TGCAGCGTTGAAGGACCGTTACAGGGGGAAGGAGAAAAACTGTTTTTT
CDR3aa: CSVEGPLQGEGEKLFF

j_gene: TRBJ2-2
v_gene: TRBV27
abundance: .
d_gene: .
CDR3nt: TGTGCCAGCACCCCCCCGTGGGGCGGGGAGCTGTTTTTT
CDR3aa: CASTPPWGGELFF

j_gene: TRBJ2-7
v_gene: TRBV13
abundance: .
d_gene: TRBD2
CDR3nt: TGTGCCAGCAGCCCCAAACTAGCGGGGGTTCCCTACGAGCAGTACTTC
CDR3aa: CASSPKLAGVPYEQYF

j_gene: TRBJ2-7
v_gene: TRBV9
abundance: .
d_gene: .
CDR3nt: TGTGCCAGCAGCGTAGGTGGTAGTTCCGTCGAGCAGTACTTC
CDR3aa: CASSVGGSSVEQYF

j_gene: TRBJ2-3
v_gene: TRBV9
abundance: .
d_gene: .
CDR3nt: TGTGCCAGCAGCGGCCGTCGGACAGATACGCAGTATTTT
CDR3aa: CASSGRRTDTQYF

j_gene: TRBJ2-3
v_gene: TRBV13
abundance: .
d_gene: .
CDR3nt: TGTGCCAGCAGCCCACGGGGGGCCGGGACAGATACGCAGTATTTT
CDR3aa: CASSPRGAGTDTQYF

j_gene: TRBJ1-2
v_gene: TRBV2
abundance: .
d_gene: .
CDR3nt: TGTGCCAGCATTACCGGGCAGGGGAACTATGGCTACACCTTC
CDR3aa: CASITGQGNYGYTF

j_gene: TRBJ2-1
v_gene: TRBV5-4
abundance: once
d_gene: .
CDR3nt: TGTGCCACCGCCGGGTTCTCCTACAATGAGCAGTTCTTC
CDR3aa: CATAGFSYNEQFF